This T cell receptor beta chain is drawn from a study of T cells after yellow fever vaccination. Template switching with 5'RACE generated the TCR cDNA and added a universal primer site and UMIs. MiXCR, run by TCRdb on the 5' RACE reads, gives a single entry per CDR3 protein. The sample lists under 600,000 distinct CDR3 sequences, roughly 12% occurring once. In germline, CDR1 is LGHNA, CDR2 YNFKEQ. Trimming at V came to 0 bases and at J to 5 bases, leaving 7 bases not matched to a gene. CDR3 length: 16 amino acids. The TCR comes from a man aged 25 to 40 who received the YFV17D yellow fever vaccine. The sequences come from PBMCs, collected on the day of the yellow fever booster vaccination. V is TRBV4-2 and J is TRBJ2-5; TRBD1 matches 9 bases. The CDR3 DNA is TGTGCCAGCAGCCAAGAACGGACAGGGGTTGGGGAGACCCAGTACTTC. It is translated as CASSQERTGVGETQYF.